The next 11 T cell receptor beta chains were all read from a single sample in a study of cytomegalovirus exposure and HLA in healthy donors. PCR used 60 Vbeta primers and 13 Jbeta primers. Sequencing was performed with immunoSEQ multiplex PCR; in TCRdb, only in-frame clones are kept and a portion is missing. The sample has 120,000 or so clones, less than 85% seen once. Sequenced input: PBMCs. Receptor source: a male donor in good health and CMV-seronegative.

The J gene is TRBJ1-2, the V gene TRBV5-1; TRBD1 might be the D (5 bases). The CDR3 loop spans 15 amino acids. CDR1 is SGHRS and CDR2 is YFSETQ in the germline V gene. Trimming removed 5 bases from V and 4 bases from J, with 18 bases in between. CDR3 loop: CASRVRPGESYGYTF. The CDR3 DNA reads TGCGCCAGCAGGGTCCGGCCGGGGGAAAGCTATGGCTACACCTTC.

The CDR3 nucleotides read TGCGCCAGCAGCTTGGCCAATGCCAGGGTGGGCTACACCTTC. Its translation: CASSLANARVGYTF. The chain couples TRBV5-1 to TRBJ1-2; weak D call: TRBD1 (5 bases). V lost 0 bases and J lost 8, with 14 bases in between. The CDR3 has 14 amino acids. Per germline, CDR1 SGHRS and CDR2 YFSETQ.

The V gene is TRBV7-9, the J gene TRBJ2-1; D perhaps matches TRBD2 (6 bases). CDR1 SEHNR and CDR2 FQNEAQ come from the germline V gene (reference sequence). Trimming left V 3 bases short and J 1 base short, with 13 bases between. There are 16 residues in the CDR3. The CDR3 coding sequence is TGTGCCAGCAGCTTCTCCCGTGGGGGGTCCTACAATGAGCAGTTCTTC. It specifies CASSFSRGGSYNEQFF.

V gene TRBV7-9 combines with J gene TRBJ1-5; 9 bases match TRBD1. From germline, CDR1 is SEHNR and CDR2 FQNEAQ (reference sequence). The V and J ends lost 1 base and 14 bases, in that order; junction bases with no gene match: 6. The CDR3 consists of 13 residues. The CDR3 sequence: CASSLEGTGRKHF. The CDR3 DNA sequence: TGTGCCAGCAGCTTAGAGGGGACAGGGAGGAAGCATTTT.

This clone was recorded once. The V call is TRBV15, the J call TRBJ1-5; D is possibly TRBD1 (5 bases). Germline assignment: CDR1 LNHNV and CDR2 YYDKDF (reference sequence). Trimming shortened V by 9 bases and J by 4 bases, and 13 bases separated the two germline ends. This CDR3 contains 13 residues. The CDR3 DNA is TGTGCCACGGGCGGGACGGTTAATCAGCCCCAGCATTTT. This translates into CATGGTVNQPQHF.

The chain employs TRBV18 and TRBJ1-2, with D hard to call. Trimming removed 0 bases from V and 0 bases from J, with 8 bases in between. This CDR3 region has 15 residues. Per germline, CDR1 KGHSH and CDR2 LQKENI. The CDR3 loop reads CASSPPSTPNYGYTF. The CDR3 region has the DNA TGTGCCAGCTCACCACCGTCTACCCCTAACTATGGCTACACCTTC.

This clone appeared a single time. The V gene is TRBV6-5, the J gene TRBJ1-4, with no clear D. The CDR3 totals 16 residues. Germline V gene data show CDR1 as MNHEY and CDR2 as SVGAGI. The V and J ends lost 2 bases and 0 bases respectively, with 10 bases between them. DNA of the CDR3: TGTGCCAGCAGTTACCTGGCTGGTGCAACTAATGAAAAACTGTTTTTT. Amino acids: CASSYLAGATNEKLFF.

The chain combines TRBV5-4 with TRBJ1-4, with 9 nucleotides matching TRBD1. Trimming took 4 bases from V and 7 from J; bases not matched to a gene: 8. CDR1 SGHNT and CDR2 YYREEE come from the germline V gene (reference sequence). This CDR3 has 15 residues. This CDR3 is CASSPTGGRGEKLFF. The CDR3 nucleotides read TGTGCCAGCAGCCCCACAGGGGGCCGAGGTGAAAAACTGTTTTTT.

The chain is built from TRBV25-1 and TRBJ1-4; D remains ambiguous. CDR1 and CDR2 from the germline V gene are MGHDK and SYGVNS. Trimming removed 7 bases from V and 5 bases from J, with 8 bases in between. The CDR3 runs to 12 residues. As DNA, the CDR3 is TGTGCCAGCACGGGGAGCAATGAAAAACTGTTTTTT. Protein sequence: CASTGSNEKLFF.

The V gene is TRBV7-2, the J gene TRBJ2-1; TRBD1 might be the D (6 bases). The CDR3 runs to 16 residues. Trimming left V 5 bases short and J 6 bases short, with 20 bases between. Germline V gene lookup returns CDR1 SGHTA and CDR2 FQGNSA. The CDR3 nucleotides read TGTGCCAGCAGCCCCCATGGCACAGGGTCCACCAATGAGCAGTTCTTC. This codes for CASSPHGTGSTNEQFF.

CDR3 sequence: CASSLEGGTEAFF. CDR3 in DNA: TGTGCCAGCAGCTTAGAGGGAGGCACTGAAGCTTTCTTT. This chain connects TRBV7-9 to TRBJ1-1; no definite D call. V was cut by 1 base and J by 4 bases, with 7 bases left in between. The CDR3 contains 13 residues. The germline V gene encodes CDR1 SEHNR and CDR2 FQNEAQ (reference sequence). The entire variable domain, with the rest obtained from reference TRBV7-9 and TRBJ1-1, is as follows: DTGVSQNPRHKITKRGQNVTFRCDPISEHNRLYWYRQTLGQGPEFLTYFQNEAQLEKSRLLSDRFSAERPKGSFSTLEIQRTEQGDSAMYLCASSLEGGTEAFFGQGTRLTVV.